The 24 T cell receptor beta chains reported below all come from one sample, sequenced in a study of blood T cells in healthy people across ages. A second 7 to 11 cycle PCR used barcoded and J-beta primers. In TCRdb, the 5' RACE reads were re-called with MiXCR into one record per CDR3 protein. The sample holds 710,000 or so distinct CDR3 sequences; roughly 20% are singletons and the top ten take about 20%. Sequences were obtained from blood. These receptors all stem from a man aged 65 to 79 in good health.

This clonotype was picked up a small number of times. The chain couples TRBV27 to TRBJ2-7; 8 bases are shared with TRBD1. V lost 6 bases, J lost 7 bases, and 17 bases stayed unmatched. This CDR3 has 16 amino acids. Germline assignment: CDR1 MNHEY and CDR2 SMNVEV (reference sequence). CDR3 region: CASSRGRAPKVREQYF. DNA for the CDR3: TGTGCCAGCAGCAGGGGGCGCGCCCCTAAGGTCCGTGAGCAGTACTTC.

The chain combines TRBV20-1 with TRBJ2-2; TRBD1 agrees at 11 bases. The V gene's germline CDR1 is DFQATT and CDR2 SNEGSKA (reference sequence). With 0 bases clipped from V and 5 bases from J, the junction kept 11 bases outside the gene matches. This CDR3 region has 18 residues. For the CDR3, the DNA is TGCAGTGCTAGAGATCTTAGTAGGGGGACAGGGGGGACCGGGGAGCTGTTTTTT. Protein: CSARDLSRGTGGTGELFF.

This clonotype occurred a few times. J is TRBJ1-1 and V is TRBV9; TRBD1 might be the D (6 bases). Germline assignment: CDR1 SGDLS and CDR2 YYNGEE. V lost 0 bases and J 2 bases, leaving 14 bases between the germline ends. CDR3 length equals 16 residues. CDR3 loop: CASSVGGAAVNTEAFF. The CDR3 bases are TGTGCCAGCAGCGTAGGGGGGGCCGCGGTAAACACTGAAGCTTTCTTT.

This clonotype appeared a few times. V is TRBV4-3 and J is TRBJ2-3; no clear D. This CDR3 contains 13 residues. Between the trimmed V and J ends, which lost 1 base and 4 bases, there was a span of 6 bases. CDR1 is LGHNA and CDR2 is YSLEER in the germline V gene. The CDR3 loop reads CASSQGVPDTQYF. CDR3 nucleotide sequence: TGCGCCAGCAGCCAAGGGGTCCCAGATACGCAGTATTTT.

This clonotype was seen many times. This sequence joins TRBV28 and TRBJ2-7, with D uncertain. V was clipped by 5 bases and J by 3 bases, with 5 bases between them. Germline V gives CDR1 MDHEN, CDR2 SYDVKM. The CDR3 is 11 residues long. This CDR3 is CASSPNYEQYF. In DNA, the CDR3 is TGTGCCAGCAGTCCGAACTACGAGCAGTACTTC.

This clonotype was seen a handful of times. J is TRBJ1-1 and V is TRBV5-1; D is undetermined. Per the germline V gene, CDR1 is SGHRS and CDR2 is YFSETQ. V lost 1 base, J lost 3 bases, and 7 bases lay in between. There are 13 residues in the CDR3. The CDR3 DNA follows: TGCGCCAGCAGCTTGACAGTATACACTGAAGCTTTCTTT. This encodes CASSLTVYTEAFF.

The chain is built from TRBV6-2 or TRBV6-3 and TRBJ2-1; 7 nucleotides agree with TRBD1. Trimming removed 8 bases from V and 9 bases from J; junction bases left unmatched: 10. This CDR3 contains 13 residues. Germline V lookup: CDR1 MNHEY, CDR2 SVGEGT. CDR3 sequence reads: CASDGTSGGEQFF. For the CDR3, the DNA is TGTGCCAGCGACGGGACCTCAGGGGGTGAGCAGTTCTTC.

This clonotype was detected a few times. One end of the junction is discordant with germline, which a read error may explain. This chain connects TRBV5-1 to TRBJ1-1; the match to TRBD1 covers 8 bases. Germline V gives CDR1 SGHRS, CDR2 YFSETQ. This CDR3 is 18 amino acids long. Here the CDR3 reads CASSLWGGTGQLNAEAFF. CDR3 nucleotides: TGCGCCAGCAGCCTTTGGGGGGGGACAGGCCAACTGAACGCTGAAGCTTTCTTT.

V and J are TRBV24-1 and TRBJ2-1, with TRBD1 as a possible D gene (6 bases). The CDR3 spans 14 residues. V lost 9 bases and J lost 0, with 11 bases in between. CDR1 KGHDR and CDR2 SFDVKD come from the germline V gene. Here the CDR3 DNA reads TGTGCCACCGGGAAGGACAGCTCCTACAATGAGCAGTTCTTC. Its protein is CATGKDSSYNEQFF.

The V and J genes are TRBV6-5 and TRBJ2-3; 9 nucleotides align to TRBD1. This CDR3 region has 16 residues. V dropped 5 bases and J dropped 2; count of bases not matched to a gene: 8. The V gene's germline CDR1 is MNHEY and CDR2 SVGAGI. The CDR3 loop is CASSTNRGLYTDTQYF. CDR3 DNA: TGTGCCAGCAGTACCAACAGGGGGCTCTACACAGATACGCAGTATTTT.

A few counts support this clonotype. This rearrangement joins TRBV28 to TRBJ2-5; TRBD2 agrees at 7 bases. TRBJ2-7 explains the end of the DNA better; the J call may be wrong. CDR3 length: 15 amino acids. Germline V lookup: CDR1 MDHEN, CDR2 SYDVKM. CDR3 nucleotides: TGTGCCAGCAGTTTAGGGTCTAGCGGCTCCTACGAGCAGTACGTC. Encoded protein: CASSLGSSGSYEQYV.

The chain carries TRBV7-9 and TRBJ2-1; D gene ambiguous. The germline V gene has CDR1 SEHNR and CDR2 FQNEAQ (reference sequence). The CDR3 is 13 amino acids. V was shortened by 1 base and J by 5 bases, with 6 bases between the two germline ends. CDR3 amino acids: CASSLESNNEQFF. As DNA, the CDR3 is TGTGCCAGCAGCTTAGAATCTAACAATGAGCAGTTCTTC.

As regards this clonotype: This may be a read error, as it is one base from a much larger clone. The rearrangement links TRBV5-6 to TRBJ2-7, with D unresolved. The CDR3 runs to 11 residues. The ends were cut back, 2 bases at V and 5 bases at J, with 5 bases in the middle. Germline lookup yields CDR1 SGHDT and CDR2 YYEEEE. The CDR3, as DNA: TGTGCCAGCAGCTTAATCGACGAGCAGTACTTC. This codes for CASSLIDEQYF.

V gene TRBV6-2 or TRBV6-3 combines with J gene TRBJ2-2; TRBD2 matches 7 bases. Losses at the gene ends were 7 bases for V and 7 bases for J; bases not matched to a gene: 27. The CDR3 totals 20 residues. The germline CDR1 and CDR2 sequences are MNHEY and SVGEGT. CDR3 sequence (DNA): TGTGCCAGCAATCCCGGAGGGGTTAGGGTCCGGACTAGAGTACGCGGGGAGCTGTTTTTT. It specifies CASNPGGVRVRTRVRGELFF.

CDR3 in amino acids: CSVVTGYNQPQHF. CDR3 coding DNA: TGCAGCGTGGTGACAGGTTACAATCAGCCCCAGCATTTT. The V call is TRBV29-1, the J call TRBJ1-5, with D possibly matching TRBD1 (6 bases). Trimming removed 6 bases at V and 3 bases at J, with 12 bases between. This CDR3 has 13 residues. Germline loops: CDR1 SQVTM, CDR2 ANQGSEA.

The chain is built from TRBV20-1 and TRBJ2-7; 9 nucleotides line up with TRBD2. The assigned J gene may be wrong: the sequence end matches TRBJ2-5 better. The CDR3 has 14 residues. Germline-derived CDR1 and CDR2 are DFQATT and SNEGSKA (reference sequence). The CDR3 coding sequence is TGCAGTGCTACACTGACTAGCGGCCAAGAGACCCAGTACTTC. Amino acid sequence: CSATLTSGQETQYF.

In DNA form, the CDR3 reads TGTGCCAGCACCCCGACAGGGGCCCTGGATGAGCAGTTCTTC. Translated, it gives CASTPTGALDEQFF. This chain uses TRBV12-3 or TRBV12-4 with TRBJ2-5; the match to TRBD1 covers 8 bases. The DNA end is more similar to TRBJ2-1, so the J call may be wrong. This CDR3 has 14 residues.

The V and J genes are TRBV20-1 and TRBJ1-1, with D maybe TRBD1 (5 bases). Germline loops: CDR1 DFQATT, CDR2 SNEGSKA (reference sequence). There are 11 residues in the CDR3. Trimming left V 3 bases short and J 7 bases short, with 9 bases between. This CDR3 reads CSASRQNEAFF. In DNA, the CDR3 is TGCAGTGCTAGTAGACAGAATGAAGCTTTCTTT.

This clonotype has at least ten counts. This chain links TRBV29-1 with TRBJ2-2, with 9 bases fitting TRBD1. The germline V gene has CDR1 SQVTM and CDR2 ANQGSEA. J was trimmed by 5 bases and V by 0 bases; bases with no gene match: 10. The CDR3 runs to 17 residues. The CDR3 spells CSVEDPGTGFKTGELFF. The CDR3 bases are TGCAGCGTTGAAGATCCCGGGACAGGGTTCAAGACCGGGGAGCTGTTTTTT.

The V call is TRBV13, the J call TRBJ2-5, with 11 positions matching TRBD2. The J call may be incorrect, as the DNA end agrees better with TRBJ2-7. The CDR3 spans 16 residues. The V gene's germline CDR1 is PRHDT and CDR2 FYEKMQ (reference sequence). DNA for the CDR3: TGTGCCAGCAGCACTAGCGGGGGTCCCCGGTCCTACGAGCAGTACTTC. Translated, it gives CASSTSGGPRSYEQYF.

This clonotype was detected a few times. The chain has TRBV6-2 or TRBV6-3 and TRBJ2-3, with 10 bases lining up with TRBD2. Trimming at V came to 1 base and at J to 4 bases, leaving 5 bases not matched to a gene. Germline CDR1 MNHEY, CDR2 SVGEGT. The CDR3 has 16 residues. CDR3 bases: TGTGCCAGCAGTTACTGGCTAGCGGGAGACCCAGATACGCAGTATTTT. Translating it yields CASSYWLAGDPDTQYF.

The chain links TRBV12-3 or TRBV12-4 to TRBJ2-3; TRBD2 agrees at 14 bases. The trim removed 7 bases at V and 6 bases at J, leaving 6 bases unmatched. The CDR3 runs 15 residues. CDR3 in DNA: TGTGCCAGCAAATTGGGACTAGCGGGAGTGGATACGCAGTATTTT. Residues: CASKLGLAGVDTQYF.

V is TRBV7-8 and J is TRBJ2-7, with D perhaps assigned TRBD1 or TRBD2 (5 bases each). The J call is doubtful: the DNA matches TRBJ2-1 better. The CDR3 covers 14 residues. Germline assignment: CDR1 SGHVS and CDR2 FQNEAQ. This chain's CDR3 is CASSRDHASNEQFF. In nucleotides, the CDR3 is TGTGCCAGCAGCCGGGACCACGCGAGCAATGAGCAGTTCTTC.

This chain joins TRBV20-1 and TRBJ2-3; 7 nucleotides match TRBD2. This CDR3 comprises 15 residues. The junction had 10 bases not matched to a gene; V was cut back by 3 bases and J by 4 bases. Germline CDR1 is DFQATT and CDR2 is SNEGSKA (reference sequence). The CDR3, as DNA: TGCAGTGCTAGGCCTCCGAGCGGGGTCTCAGATACGCAGTATTTT. It is translated as CSARPPSGVSDTQYF.